This TCR beta chain was sequenced during a study of CD8 T cells in Susac syndrome. The RNA, about 0.45 to 1 ug, was put through reverse transcription using random hexamers. In TCRdb, the immunoSEQ multiplex PCR reads were re-called with MiXCR into one record per CDR3 protein. The sample comprises about 110,000 distinct CDR3 sequences, around 94% of which are singletons, and around 0.38% rests with the top ten. The sample was CD8+ T cells from PBMCs. The source is a human donor with Susac syndrome.

CDR3 loop: CASSEKTGPTEAFF. CDR3 sequence (DNA): TGTGCCAGCAGCGAAAAGACAGGGCCCACTGAAGCTTTCTTT. The V call is TRBV9, the J call TRBJ1-1; 7 nucleotides align to TRBD1. CDR3 length: 14 amino acids. The germline V gene has CDR1 SGDLS and CDR2 YYNGEE. Losses at the gene ends were 3 bases for V and 4 bases for J; bases not matched to a gene: 6.